The 5 T cell receptor beta chains given below trace back to one sample, sequenced in a study of T-cell memory formation after mild COVID-19. TCRdb used MiXCR to reprocess the 5' RACE reads, holding one entry per CDR3 protein. The sample lists about 430,000 distinct CDR3 sequences; approximately 25% were seen once. Material: PBMCs or a T cell subset sorted from them (not recorded which). These receptors were taken from an adult woman who had mild COVID-19 (a few samples of this study predate the infection). Cell type and time point are not known.

This clonotype appeared a few times. The chain couples TRBV5-5 to TRBJ2-7, with D perhaps assigned TRBD1 or TRBD2 (5 bases each). CDR1 and CDR2 (germline): SGHKS, YYEKEE (reference sequence). V was clipped by 4 bases and J by 3 bases, with 14 bases between them. The CDR3 totals 14 residues. This chain's CDR3 is CASSLGRLYYEQYF. The CDR3, as DNA: TGTGCCAGCAGCCTGGGACGCCTATACTACGAGCAGTACTTC.

As concerns this clonotype: The germline gene is not matched at one end of the junction; a read error may be the cause. The chain recombines TRBV7-8 with TRBJ2-5; D gene uncertain. CDR1 is SGHVS and CDR2 is FQNEAQ in the germline V gene. This CDR3 contains 13 residues. CDR3 in DNA: TGTGCCAGCAGCCCCGGGTTTCAAGCGACCCAGTACTTC. Protein sequence: CASSPGFQATQYF.

This clonotype occurred a few times. V is TRBV10-3 and J is TRBJ1-1, with D possibly being TRBD1 (6 bases). Trimming pared 9 bases from V and 1 base from J, leaving 12 bases between. Germline CDR1 is ENHRY and CDR2 is SYGVKD. There are 13 residues in the CDR3. CDR3 bases: TGTGCCATTCGTGGGGGGCGGAACACTGAAGCTTTCTTT. This sequence encodes CAIRGGRNTEAFF.

The sample holds many counts of this clonotype. The gene calls are TRBV4-2 and TRBJ2-1, with a possible D match to TRBD1 (6 bases). Germline CDR1 LGHNA, CDR2 YNFKEQ. Deletions cut 0 bases from V and 3 bases from J, with 18 bases between. The CDR3 covers 18 residues. This CDR3 is CASSQDLRGGYLYNEQFF. The CDR3 nucleotides read TGTGCCAGCAGCCAAGATCTCAGGGGCGGGTACCTCTACAATGAGCAGTTCTTC.

This clonotype was counted only a few times. The V call is TRBV2, the J call TRBJ2-7, with D tentatively TRBD2 (5 bases). This CDR3 is 14 amino acids long. The germline V and J ends were trimmed by 4 bases and 3 bases, with 13 bases remaining between them. The germline V gene encodes CDR1 SNHLY and CDR2 FYNNEI. CDR3 nucleotides: TGTGCCAGCAGTGTTTACGGGGAGCGCTACGAGCAGTACTTC. It codes for CASSVYGERYEQYF. Full variable domain (rest looked up from reference TRBV2 and TRBJ2-7): EPEVTQTPSHQVTQMGQEVILRCVPISNHLYFYWYRQILGQKVEFLVSFYNNEISEKSEIFDDQFSVERPDGSNFTLKIRSTKLEDSAMYFCASSVYGERYEQYFGPGTRLTVT.